This T cell receptor (beta chain) was sequenced in a study of beta chain features in type 1 diabetes (dated by TCRdb to between 2017 and 2018). In terms of the full investigation: No differences in mean age, gender distribution, total cell number or subset yield were found between patients and healthy donors. The study compared TCRB repertoires of sorted circulating CD4+ T cell subsets between recently diagnosed type 1 diabetes patients and matched healthy donors. Naive and central memory subsets were obtained from all 30 or so donors, but regulatory and stem cell-like memory subsets were isolated from only 8 patients and roughly 8 healthy donors. A total of approximately 100,000,000 sorted cells were examined across all samples, and the number of cells per subset was strongly correlated with RNA yield. General study outcomes and caveats: Fewer insertions and more nucleotide deletions at VDJ recombination sites were observed in patients with type 1 diabetes, implying thymic rearrangement abnormalities. The naive, central memory and regulatory TCRB repertoires appeared to resemble one another more closely among patients than among healthy donors. PCR might favor shorter templates, but patient and control samples were amplified and corrected together, so any skew would affect both groups equally. Sequencing cDNA rather than genomic DNA could over-represent highly expressing activated cells, although activation and CD3 levels did not differ between groups. HLA sub-analyses involved small numbers of individuals, so any influence of HLA type on TCRB rearrangement remained unresolved. A moderate but significant shortening of TCRB CDR3 length was observed in type 1 diabetes patients in all four CD4+ subsets.

From each donor, a single peripheral blood sample of 90 to 150 mL on average was drawn into heparinised tubes. A BD FACSAria II was used to sort naive, central memory, regulatory and stem cell-like memory CD4+ T cells with a panel that included CD45RO, CCR7, CD25, CD127, CD95 and CD27. Every sorted population had a purity above 95%. PBMCs were separated immediately by Lymphoprep density gradient centrifugation and were stained directly, without being cultured. To minimize batch effects, samples were stained and sorted in pairs, one healthy donor with one patient per experiment. V is pared back by 0 bases and J by 5 bases, with 8 bases lying between the germline termini. The germline V gene sets CDR1 to SGHRS and CDR2 to YFSETQ. The CDR3 measures 13 amino acids from cysteine to phenylalanine. The sequence is cut down to CDR3 DNA, 39 bases in frame from base 1. As regards this clone: Its antigen is not yet known. No much larger clonotype is one base removed from it; base qualities were not supplied.

The entire isolated RNA was reverse transcribed using the High Capacity cDNA Reverse Transcription Kit, and thus expressed TCRB transcripts were sequenced. Naive, central memory and regulatory T cell samples underwent deep immunoSEQ sequencing, averaging roughly 3.5 million total reads per sample. Sorted cells were lysed in RLT buffer, and RNA was extracted using DNase-treated RNeasy Micro or Mini kits according to cell number. Each cell subset was processed separately to prevent cross-contamination, with patient and healthy donor samples processed together. The immunoSEQ multiplex PCR was used to amplify TCRB sequences from cDNA, generating 87-bp fragments that spanned the CDR3 region. Sequencing of the amplicons was done on the Illumina HiSeq platform. Regarding the original processing steps: Synthetic template baselines were used to correct PCR bias computationally, reads within Hamming distance 2 were collapsed, and singletons that could not be merged were discarded. Reads were aligned against IMGT so that V, D and J genes, CDR3 length and insertions or deletions at six rearrangement sites could be assigned. Within each subset, clonotype counts were normalized to sorted cell number, and only after that were true diversity and Gini coefficients computed with the tcR R package. The overlap coefficient, calculated on TCRB nucleotide sequences, was used to quantify repertoire sharing. Here the immuneACCESS table is served through TCRdb, limited to in-frame sequences with V and J called. Missing clones are a known gap in these copies; in checked studies unresolved V genes cover under half, and the rest lacks a known reason. That table gives V, J and clone size, and the DNA gave D and trimming. Here the sample has 200,000 to 250,000 clones; 9.5% to 13% occur a single time. The top ten clones comprise 1% to 1.5% of the sample.

This chain is built from TRBV5-1 and TRBJ1-1; the D gene lacks a confident call. The source is a man aged 18-30 years in good health. What was sequenced was central memory CD4+ T cells from blood. The CDR3: CASSLERRTEAFF. The DNA sequence is TGCGCCAGCAGCTTGGAGAGGAGGACTGAAGCTTTCTTT. Supplemented by the reference TRBV5-1 and TRBJ1-1 proteins around the CDR3, the complete variable domain is KAGVTQTPRYLIKTRGQQVTLSCSPISGHRSVSWYQQTPGQGLQFLFEYFSETQRNKGNFPGRFSGRQFSNSRSEMNVSTLELGDSALYLCASSLERRTEAFFGQGTRLTVV.